The 14 T cell receptor beta chains listed next were all sequenced from one sample in a study of blood T cell repertoires in COVID-19. TCRdb's table, derived via immunoSEQ multiplex PCR, lists solely in-frame clones and lacks some. The repertoire includes around 200,000 clones, about nine tenths of them detected once, and less than 0.85% sits in the top ten. Sample: PBMCs or T cells enriched from blood (not recorded which). The source is a woman aged 18-35 years who had recovered from COVID-19.

V gene TRBV3-1 (or the pseudogene TRBV3-2) combines with J gene TRBJ2-3, with no clear D. V was clipped by 0 bases and J by 4 bases, with 11 bases between them. Germline-derived CDR1 and CDR2 are LGHDT and YNNKEL (reference sequence). This CDR3 spans 15 amino acids. The CDR3 region is CASSQDLDLADTQYF. CDR3 sequence (DNA): TGTGCCAGCAGCCAAGATCTAGACTTAGCAGATACGCAGTATTTT.

The chain couples TRBV5-1 to TRBJ2-1, with D perhaps TRBD2 (6 bases). Trimming took 6 bases from V and 1 from J, leaving 14 bases between them. The CDR3 has 15 amino acids. Germline CDR1 reads SGHRS; CDR2 reads YFSETQ. The CDR3, as DNA: TGCGCCAGCAACTTCCTTAGCGGATCCTACAATGAGCAGTTCTTC. Translating gives CASNFLSGSYNEQFF.

This chain connects TRBV24-1 to TRBJ2-1, with 8 bases identical to TRBD1. Germline CDR1 and CDR2: KGHDR and SFDVKD. This CDR3 comprises 16 residues. The trim removed 2 bases at V and 5 bases at J, leaving 7 bases unmatched. CDR3 sequence reads: CATSDSDRGINNEQFF. DNA for the CDR3: TGTGCCACCAGTGATTCCGACAGGGGAATAAACAATGAGCAGTTCTTC.

The chain couples TRBV2 to TRBJ2-6; TRBD2 matches 10 bases. Per the germline V gene, CDR1 is SNHLY and CDR2 is FYNNEI. Unmatched junction bases numbered 24, after V lost 6 bases and J lost 4 bases. The CDR3 has 22 residues. As DNA, the CDR3 is TGTGCCAGCAGCCCTCCCGGGGCTAGCGGGAGCCTTATCGCTTCGGGGGCCAACGTCCTGACTTTC. This codes for CASSPPGASGSLIASGANVLTF.

This rearrangement joins TRBV28 to TRBJ2-7; TRBD1 matches 7 bases. The CDR3 contains 18 residues. J lost 1 base, V lost 4 bases, and 16 bases had no gene match. The germline V gene encodes CDR1 MDHEN and CDR2 SYDVKM. The CDR3 protein is CASSSPADIYRGSYEQYF. In DNA, the CDR3 is TGTGCCAGCAGTTCACCAGCCGACATATACAGGGGTTCCTACGAGCAGTACTTC. Drawing the rest from reference TRBV28 and TRBJ2-7, the complete variable domain is DVKVTQSSRYLVKRTGEKVFLECVQDMDHENMFWYRQDPGLGLRLIYFSYDVKMKEKGDIPEGYSVSREKKERFSLILESASTNQTSMYLCASSSPADIYRGSYEQYFGPGTRLTVT.

The rearrangement joins TRBV6-5 to TRBJ2-7, with 14 bases fitting TRBD2. In germline, CDR1 is MNHEY, CDR2 SVGAGI. The CDR3 has 16 residues. Trimming removed 4 bases from V and 5 bases from J; junction bases left unmatched: 7. The CDR3 nucleotides read TGTGCCAGCAGTTCCGCCGGGACTAGCGGGAGCCACGAGCAGTACTTC. It encodes CASSSAGTSGSHEQYF.

J is TRBJ2-3 and V is TRBV7-3; D not certain. CDR1 is SGHTA, CDR2 FQGTGA, per germline. The CDR3 is made up of 13 amino acids. The V end was cut by 5 bases, the J end by 1 base, with 7 bases between. The CDR3 loop reads CASSQSGTDTQYF. The CDR3 DNA is TGTGCCAGCAGCCAAAGCGGCACAGATACGCAGTATTTT.

V usage is TRBV2 and J usage is TRBJ2-1; D is perhaps TRBD2 (5 bases). Trimming took 6 bases from V and 10 from J, leaving 16 bases between them. CDR1 and CDR2 from the germline V gene are SNHLY and FYNNEI. The CDR3 runs to 13 residues. DNA for the CDR3: TGTGCCAGCAGGACGACTATCCCCAGAGAGCAGTTCTTC. The encoded protein is CASRTTIPREQFF.

The rearrangement links TRBV6-1 to TRBJ2-7; 11 bases match TRBD2. The V segment lost 2 bases and the J segment 6 bases; nucleotides outside the gene matches: 6. Germline CDR1 and CDR2: MNHNS and SASEGT. CDR3 length: 15 amino acids. The CDR3 coding sequence is TGTGCCAGCAGTGAAAGTACTAGCGGGAGACGCGAGCAGTACTTC. Encoded protein: CASSESTSGRREQYF.

In this sample, this clone turned up once. This chain links TRBV5-6 with TRBJ2-7; no definite D call. The germline V and J ends were trimmed by 3 bases and 2 bases, with 3 bases remaining between them. The CDR3 has 11 amino acids. The germline V gene encodes CDR1 SGHDT and CDR2 YYEEEE. The CDR3 bases are TGTGCCAGCAGCTCCGCCTACGAGCAGTACTTC. It encodes CASSSAYEQYF. Full variable domain (missing parts from reference TRBV5-6 and TRBJ2-7): DAGVTQSPTHLIKTRGQQVTLRCSPKSGHDTVSWYQQALGQGPQFIFQYYEEEERQRGNFPDRFSGHQFPNYSSELNVNALLLGDSALYLCASSSAYEQYFGPGTRLTVT.

The chain joins TRBV18 to TRBJ1-1, with 9 bases lining up with TRBD1. This CDR3 spans 15 amino acids. CDR1 is KGHSH, CDR2 LQKENI, per germline. V was clipped by 4 bases and J by 4 bases; unmatched bases: 7. DNA of the CDR3: TGTGCCAGCTCACTCAGACAGGGGGACCCCACTGAAGCTTTCTTT. The encoded protein is CASSLRQGDPTEAFF.

This clone has only one observation. The V and J genes are TRBV12-3 or TRBV12-4 and TRBJ2-7, with TRBD1 identical over 9 bases. The CDR3 length is 13 residues. After removal of 6 bases from V and 11 bases from J, the junction contained 11 bases not matched to a gene. The DNA of the CDR3 is TGTGCCAGCAGACCTGGACAGGGGCCTCGGGAGTACTTC. Protein product: CASRPGQGPREYF.

V and J are TRBV7-3 and TRBJ2-2; TRBD2 aligns across 8 bases. The CDR3 contains 15 residues. V lost 1 base to trimming and J lost 6 bases; unmatched junction nucleotides: 4. CDR1 SGHTA and CDR2 FQGTGA come from the germline V gene. CDR3 sequence (DNA): TGTGCCAGCAGCTTAAGACTAGCGTTTGCCGGGGAGCTGTTTTTT. Encoded protein: CASSLRLAFAGELFF. The entire variable domain, with the rest obtained from reference TRBV7-3 and TRBJ2-2, is as follows: GAGVSQTPSNKVTEKGKYVELRCDPISGHTALYWYRQSLGQGPEFLIYFQGTGAADDSGLPNDRFFAVRPEGSVSTLKIQRTERGDSAVYLCASSLRLAFAGELFFGEGSRLTVL.

This chain connects TRBV27 to TRBJ2-7, with 11 nucleotides matching TRBD2. This CDR3 comprises 17 residues. With 1 base clipped from V and 5 bases from J, the junction kept 10 bases outside the gene matches. In germline, CDR1 is MNHEY, CDR2 SMNVEV (reference sequence). The CDR3 loop reads CASSLLAGGPSGDEQYF. DNA for the CDR3: TGTGCCAGCAGTTTATTAGCGGGAGGGCCCTCGGGCGACGAGCAGTACTTC.